This T cell receptor beta chain was retrieved from a study of T cells in Graves' hyperthyroidism and ophthalmopathy. Looked up from germline, CDR1 is LNHNV and CDR2 is YYDKDF (reference sequence). This CDR3 comprises 15 residues. V shed 3 bases and J 8 bases; nucleotides not matched to a gene: 9. The TCR beta CDR3 regions underwent amplification using RNA transcripts as the source. First-round RT-PCR with HTBI primers amplified the TCR CDR3 region. TCRdb analysed the multiplex PCR reads with MiXCR anew, one entry per CDR3 protein. The table includes fewer than 900,000 distinct CDR3 sequences, about a sixth detected once.

What was sequenced was blood. V usage is TRBV15 and J usage is TRBJ2-1, with 8 nucleotides matching TRBD2. The sequence was obtained from a young man with Graves' hyperthyroidism. The CDR3: CATSRGGGRMDEQFF. DNA of the CDR3: TGTGCCACCAGCAGGGGAGGCGGGAGGATGGATGAGCAGTTCTTC.